Presented here are 15 T cell receptor beta chains from one specimen sequenced in a study of read filtering for tumor transcriptome and immune sequencing (dated by TCRdb to 2018 to 2020). The reads were generated on an Illumina HiSeq 4000. The Immunoverse kit was used to build TCR libraries from around 420 ng RNA, with molecular barcoded adaptors covering alpha/delta and beta/gamma chains. TCRdb passed the public sequencing reads through fastp at Q25 and MiXCR, retaining productive beta sequences. Every entry covers one CDR3 protein and lists the most common genes and DNA from its rows. This sample gives approximately 45,000 distinct CDR3 sequences in total; roughly 20% of them show up just once. The leading ten clones occupy under 40% of the sample. The specimen was a population of CD138-negative cells sorted from bone marrow. Read against the paper, the sample's cell subset or site label means: bone marrow mononuclear cells depleted of CD138+ plasma/myeloma cells by negative magnetic selection. These receptors were taken from a donor aged 40 or older with multiple myeloma.

Concerning this clonotype itself: This may stem from a read error, because a much larger clone lies one nucleotide away. This chain connects TRBV5-1 to TRBJ1-1; D is unclear. The CDR3 totals 14 residues. Per germline, CDR1 SGHRS and CDR2 YFSETQ. CDR3 sequence reads: CASSYWPGNTGAFF. CDR3 sequence (DNA): TGCGCCAGCAGCTATTGGCCGGGGAACACTGGAGCTTTCTTT.

This clonotype has at least ten counts. The J gene is TRBJ1-5, the V gene TRBV29-1, with D hard to call. V lost 6 bases and J 1 base, leaving 13 bases between the germline ends. This CDR3 has 14 amino acids. Per the germline V gene, CDR1 is SQVTM and CDR2 is ANQGSEA. The CDR3: CSVADESSNQPQHF. As DNA, the CDR3 is TGCAGCGTCGCCGACGAATCGAGCAATCAGCCCCAGCATTTT.

V usage is TRBV4-2 and J usage is TRBJ2-1; perhaps TRBD2 as D (6 bases). Trimming stripped 0 bases from V and 12 bases from J, with 12 bases between. Germline V lookup: CDR1 LGHNA, CDR2 YNFKEQ. CDR3 length: 13 amino acids. CDR3 in DNA: TGTGCCAGCAGCCAAGAAGGGGAGGATAGGCAGTTCTTC. Translated, it gives CASSQEGEDRQFF.

This clonotype appeared many times. The chain employs TRBV27 and TRBJ2-2; the match to TRBD1 covers 10 bases. This CDR3 has 17 amino acids. Germline-derived CDR1 and CDR2 are MNHEY and SMNVEV (reference sequence). Germline trimming cut 2 bases from V and 2 bases from J; bases unmatched to any gene: 5. The CDR3 sequence is CASSLGRQGANTGELFF. DNA of the CDR3: TGTGCCAGCAGTTTAGGAAGACAGGGGGCAAACACCGGGGAGCTGTTTTTT.

This clonotype came up many times. The chain uses TRBV7-9 and TRBJ2-1; 7 bases map to TRBD1. J gave up 9 bases and V 0 bases, and 5 bases lay outside the gene matches. The length of the CDR3 is 14 residues. Germline CDR1 and CDR2: SEHNR and FQNEAQ (reference sequence). The CDR3 here is CASSLAGQRSEQFF. CDR3 DNA: TGTGCCAGCAGCTTAGCGGGACAGCGTTCTGAGCAGTTCTTC.

This clonotype came up many times. The V call is TRBV6-1, the J call TRBJ2-5, with D tentatively TRBD1 or TRBD2 (6 bases each). V was clipped by 1 base and J by 2 bases, with 11 bases between them. Germline CDR1 MNHNS, CDR2 SASEGT. CDR3 length: 15 amino acids. Here the CDR3 DNA reads TGTGCCAGCAGTGAAGTCGGGGGCCAACAAGAGACCCAGTACTTC. It yields the protein CASSEVGGQQETQYF.

In its sample, this clonotype was seen many times. The CDR3 loop reads CASSPVRESNEQFF. The DNA of the CDR3 is TGTGCCAGCAGTCCCGTGCGGGAGAGTAATGAGCAGTTCTTC. V gene TRBV28 combines with J gene TRBJ2-1, with 7 bases fitting TRBD2. CDR1 and CDR2 from the germline V gene are MDHEN and SYDVKM. The CDR3 totals 14 residues. V shed 5 bases and J 7 bases; nucleotides not matched to a gene: 8.

This chain links TRBV4-2 with TRBJ2-6, with 8 bases aligning to TRBD1. CDR1 LGHNA and CDR2 YNFKEQ come from the germline V gene. CDR3 length: 17 residues. The trim removed 2 bases at V and 1 base at J, leaving 4 bases unmatched. CDR3 loop: CASSQTGGNSGANVLTF. In nucleotides, the CDR3 is TGTGCCAGCAGCCAAACAGGGGGTAATTCTGGGGCCAACGTCCTGACTTTC.

Turning to this clonotype: This may arise from a read error, as a much more abundant clone is one base away. The gene calls are TRBV6-6 and TRBJ1-5; 7 nucleotides match TRBD1. The V gene's germline CDR1 is MNHNY and CDR2 SVGAGI (reference sequence). The CDR3 covers 12 residues. The CDR3 DNA follows: TGTTCCAGCAGTTACAGGGGTCAGCCCCAGCATTTT. Its protein product is CSSSYRGQPQHF.

About this clonotype: This clone may be a read error of a much larger clone one base away. The chain links TRBV11-2 to TRBJ2-1, with TRBD1 matching 7 bases. This CDR3 spans 15 amino acids. Unmatched junction bases numbered 3, after V lost 2 bases and J lost 2 bases. Germline values: CDR1 SGHAT, CDR2 FQNNGV. CDR3 bases: TGTGCCAGCAGCTTAAACAGGGGCCCCTACAATGAGCAGTTCTTC. As protein: CASSLNRGPYNEQFF.

The table lists this clonotype with many counts. The chain carries TRBV7-2 and TRBJ2-3, with TRBD2 matching 12 bases. The CDR3 runs to 18 residues. The germline CDR1 and CDR2 sequences are SGHTA and FQGNSA. V was clipped by 0 bases and J by 5 bases; unmatched bases: 9. The CDR3 DNA is TGTGCCAGCAGCTTAGCGGGGGGCCTAGCGGGAGGGCAAGATACGCAGTATTTT. The encoded protein is CASSLAGGLAGGQDTQYF.

This clonotype has at least ten counts. Here the CDR3 DNA reads TGTGCCAGCAGCGACGTCATCCGGACACCCCTCCACTTT. Amino acid sequence: CASSDVIRTPLHF. The chain recombines TRBV14 with TRBJ1-6; D gene unclear. CDR1 and CDR2 (germline): SGHDN, FVKESK. V was pared by 5 bases and J by 11 bases, with 13 bases between. The CDR3 runs 13 residues.

This clonotype was counted between two and nine times. The J gene is TRBJ2-5, the V gene TRBV7-9; D unclear. Per germline, CDR1 SEHNR and CDR2 FQNEAQ (reference sequence). This CDR3 is 16 amino acids long. The ends were cut back, 1 base at V and 2 bases at J, with 14 bases in the middle. CDR3 nucleotide sequence: TGTGCCAGCAGCTTAGTAGCCGTGCCTTCACAAGAGACCCAGTACTTC. Translated: CASSLVAVPSQETQYF.

Details on this clonotype: One base away lies a much larger clone, so this may be a sequencing read error. The V gene is TRBV30, the J gene TRBJ1-1; the D gene is possibly TRBD1 (6 bases). CDR3 size: 13 residues. The germline gives CDR1 GTSNPN, CDR2 SVGIG (reference sequence). Written as DNA, the CDR3 is TGTGCCTTGAGTGTAATGGGGGCCACTGAAGCTTTCTTT. It is translated as CALSVMGATEAFF.

The chain uses TRBV14 and TRBJ1-5; 8 bases match TRBD1. V trimming: 4 bases; J trimming: 6 bases; junction bases outside the gene matches: 8. CDR3 length equals 15 residues. Germline V CDR1 and CDR2: SGHDN, FVKESK. CDR3 sequence: CASSPAGTGGQPQHF. The CDR3, as DNA: TGTGCCAGCAGCCCCGCCGGGACAGGCGGTCAGCCCCAGCATTTT.